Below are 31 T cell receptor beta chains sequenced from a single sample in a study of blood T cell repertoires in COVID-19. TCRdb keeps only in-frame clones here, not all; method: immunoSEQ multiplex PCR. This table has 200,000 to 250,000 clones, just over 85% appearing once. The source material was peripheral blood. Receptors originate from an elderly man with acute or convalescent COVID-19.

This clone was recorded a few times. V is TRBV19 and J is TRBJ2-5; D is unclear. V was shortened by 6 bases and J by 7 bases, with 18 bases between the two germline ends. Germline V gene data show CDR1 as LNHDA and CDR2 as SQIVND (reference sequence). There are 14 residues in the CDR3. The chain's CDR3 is CASSLRRSGGTQYF. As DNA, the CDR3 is TGTGCCAGTAGCCTCCGACGGTCCGGCGGGACCCAGTACTTC.

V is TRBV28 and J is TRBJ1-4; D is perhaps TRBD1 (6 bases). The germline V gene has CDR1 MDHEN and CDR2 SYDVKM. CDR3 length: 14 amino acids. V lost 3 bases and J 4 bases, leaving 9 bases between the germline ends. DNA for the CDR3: TGTGCCAGCAGTTTGAGGGGGGGTAATGAAAAACTGTTTTTT. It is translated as CASSLRGGNEKLFF.

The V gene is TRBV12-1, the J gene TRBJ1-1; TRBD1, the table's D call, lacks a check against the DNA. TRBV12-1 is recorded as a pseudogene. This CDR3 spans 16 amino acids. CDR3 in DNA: TGTGCCAGCAGCACTGGACAGGGGGCTTCGGACACTGAAGCTTTCTTT. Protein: CASSTGQGASDTEAFF.

CDR3 coding DNA: TGTGCCAGCAGTTTGGCTAGCGGGATGAATGAGCAGTTCTTC. Its protein product is CASSLASGMNEQFF. V usage is TRBV27 and J usage is TRBJ2-1; TRBD2 aligns across 9 bases. V gave up 3 bases and J gave up 7 bases; unmatched junction bases: 4. The CDR3 length is 14 residues. CDR1 is MNHEY, CDR2 SMNVEV, per germline (reference sequence).

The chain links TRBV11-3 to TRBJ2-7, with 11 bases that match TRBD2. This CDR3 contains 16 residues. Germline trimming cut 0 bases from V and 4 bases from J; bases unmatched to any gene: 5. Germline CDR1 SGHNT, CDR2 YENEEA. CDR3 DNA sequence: TGTGCCAGCAGCTTAGATGGGGCTAGCGGGAGGTACGAGCAGTACGTC. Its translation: CASSLDGASGRYEQYV.

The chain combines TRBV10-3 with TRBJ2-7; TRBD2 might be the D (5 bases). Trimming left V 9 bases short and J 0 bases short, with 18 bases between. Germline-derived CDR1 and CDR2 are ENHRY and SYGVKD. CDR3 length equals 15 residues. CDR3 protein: CAMTPDPGNSYEQYV. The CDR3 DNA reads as TGTGCCATGACCCCGGACCCGGGAAACTCCTACGAGCAGTACGTC.

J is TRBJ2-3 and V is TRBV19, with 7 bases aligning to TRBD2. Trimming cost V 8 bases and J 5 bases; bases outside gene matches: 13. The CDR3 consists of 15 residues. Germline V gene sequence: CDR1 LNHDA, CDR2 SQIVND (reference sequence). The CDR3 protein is CASRSRAGAVDTQYF. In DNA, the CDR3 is TGTGCCAGTCGTAGTAGGGCGGGAGCAGTAGATACGCAGTATTTT.

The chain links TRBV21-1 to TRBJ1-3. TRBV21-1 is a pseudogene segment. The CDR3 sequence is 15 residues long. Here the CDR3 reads CASSKERSYGNTIYF. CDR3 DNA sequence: TGTGCCAGCAGCAAAGAGAGGTCCTATGGAAACACCATATATTTT.

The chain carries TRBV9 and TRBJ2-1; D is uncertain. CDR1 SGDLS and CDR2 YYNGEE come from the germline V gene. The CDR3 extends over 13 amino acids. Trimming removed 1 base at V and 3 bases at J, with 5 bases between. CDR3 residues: CASSVTDYNEQFF. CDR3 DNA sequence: TGTGCCAGCAGCGTAACAGACTACAATGAGCAGTTCTTC.

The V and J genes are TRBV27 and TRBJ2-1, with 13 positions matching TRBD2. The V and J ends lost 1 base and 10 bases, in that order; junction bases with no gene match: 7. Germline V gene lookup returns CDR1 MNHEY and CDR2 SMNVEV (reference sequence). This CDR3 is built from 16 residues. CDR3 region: CASSLWGLAGFGEQFF. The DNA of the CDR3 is TGTGCCAGCAGTTTATGGGGACTAGCGGGGTTCGGGGAGCAGTTCTTC.

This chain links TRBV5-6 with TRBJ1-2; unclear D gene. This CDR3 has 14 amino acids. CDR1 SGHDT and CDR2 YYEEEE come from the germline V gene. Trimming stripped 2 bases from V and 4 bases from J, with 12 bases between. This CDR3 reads CASSFARGSYGYTF. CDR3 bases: TGTGCCAGCAGCTTTGCGAGAGGGAGCTATGGCTACACCTTC.

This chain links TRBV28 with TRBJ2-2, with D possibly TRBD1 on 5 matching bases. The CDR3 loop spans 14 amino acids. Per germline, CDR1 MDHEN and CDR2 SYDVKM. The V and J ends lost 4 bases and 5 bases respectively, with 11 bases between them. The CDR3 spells CASSWAPGTGELFF. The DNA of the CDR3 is TGTGCCAGCAGTTGGGCCCCAGGGACCGGGGAGCTGTTTTTT.

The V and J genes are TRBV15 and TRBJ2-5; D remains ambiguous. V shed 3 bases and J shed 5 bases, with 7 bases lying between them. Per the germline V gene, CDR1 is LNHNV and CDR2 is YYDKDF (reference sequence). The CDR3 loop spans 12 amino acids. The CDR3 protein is CATSSTWETQYF. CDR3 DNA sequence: TGTGCCACCAGCAGTACATGGGAGACCCAGTACTTC.

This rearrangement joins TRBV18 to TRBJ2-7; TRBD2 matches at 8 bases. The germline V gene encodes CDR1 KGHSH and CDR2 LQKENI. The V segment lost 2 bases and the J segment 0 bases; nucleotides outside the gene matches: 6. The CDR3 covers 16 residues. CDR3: CASSPVVAGYSYEQYF. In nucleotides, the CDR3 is TGTGCCAGCTCACCAGTGGTAGCGGGGTACTCCTACGAGCAGTACTTC. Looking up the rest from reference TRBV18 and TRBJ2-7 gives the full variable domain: NAGVMQNPRHLVRRRGQEARLRCSPMKGHSHVYWYRQLPEEGLKFMVYLQKENIIDESGMPKERFSAEFPKEGPSILRIQQVVRGDSAAYFCASSPVVAGYSYEQYFGPGTRLTVT.

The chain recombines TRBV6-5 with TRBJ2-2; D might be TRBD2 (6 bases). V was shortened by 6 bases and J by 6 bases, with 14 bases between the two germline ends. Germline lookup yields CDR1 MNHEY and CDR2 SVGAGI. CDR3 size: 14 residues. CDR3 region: CASRRAGLAGELFF. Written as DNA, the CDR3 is TGTGCCAGCAGGAGGGCGGGGTTGGCCGGGGAGCTGTTTTTT.

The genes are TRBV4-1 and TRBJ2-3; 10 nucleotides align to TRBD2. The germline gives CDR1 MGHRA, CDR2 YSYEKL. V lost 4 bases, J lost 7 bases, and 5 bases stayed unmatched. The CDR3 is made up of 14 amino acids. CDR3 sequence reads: CASSPSGSMHTQYF. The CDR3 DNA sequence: TGCGCCAGCAGCCCTAGCGGGAGTATGCATACGCAGTATTTT.

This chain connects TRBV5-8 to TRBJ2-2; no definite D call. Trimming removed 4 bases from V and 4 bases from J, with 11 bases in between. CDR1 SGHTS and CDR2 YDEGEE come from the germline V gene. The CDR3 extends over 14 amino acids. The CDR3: CASSPFPGTGELFF. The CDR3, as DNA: TGTGCCAGCAGCCCATTTCCCGGCACCGGGGAGCTGTTTTTT.

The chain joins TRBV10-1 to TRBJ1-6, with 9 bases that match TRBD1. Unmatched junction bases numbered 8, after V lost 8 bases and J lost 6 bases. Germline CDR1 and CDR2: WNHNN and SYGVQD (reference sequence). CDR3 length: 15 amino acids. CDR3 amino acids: CASYIYRGPNSPLHF. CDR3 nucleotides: TGCGCCAGCTATATCTACAGGGGGCCTAATTCACCCCTCCACTTT.

This CDR3 reads CASSSQSNSPLHF. CDR3 bases: TGTGCCAGCAGCTCTCAGTCGAATTCACCCCTCCACTTT. The rearrangement uses TRBV7-9 and TRBJ1-6; D gene ambiguous. Trimming left V 4 bases short and J 7 bases short, with 8 bases between. The length of the CDR3 is 13 residues. Germline V CDR1 and CDR2: SEHNR, FQNEAQ (reference sequence).

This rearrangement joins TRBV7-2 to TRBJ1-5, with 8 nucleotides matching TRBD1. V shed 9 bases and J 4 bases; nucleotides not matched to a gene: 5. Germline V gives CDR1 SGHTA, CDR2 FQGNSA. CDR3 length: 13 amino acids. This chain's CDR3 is CASGGQVNQPQHF. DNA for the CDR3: TGTGCCAGTGGGGGACAGGTGAATCAGCCCCAGCATTTT.

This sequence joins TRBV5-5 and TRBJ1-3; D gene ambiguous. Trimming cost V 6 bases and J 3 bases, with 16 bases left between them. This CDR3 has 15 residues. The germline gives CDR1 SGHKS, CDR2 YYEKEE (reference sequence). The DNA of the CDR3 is TGTGCCAGCAAAGATGTAGCCTCGGTTGGAAACACCATATATTTT. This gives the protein CASKDVASVGNTIYF.

The CDR3 DNA follows: TGTGCCACCAGTGGGGAGAATAGCAATCAGCCCCAGCATTTT. This translates into CATSGENSNQPQHF. This rearrangement joins TRBV24-1 to TRBJ1-5; unclear D gene. Per germline, CDR1 KGHDR and CDR2 SFDVKD. The CDR3 contains 14 residues. The V end was cut by 5 bases, the J end by 0 bases, with 7 bases between.

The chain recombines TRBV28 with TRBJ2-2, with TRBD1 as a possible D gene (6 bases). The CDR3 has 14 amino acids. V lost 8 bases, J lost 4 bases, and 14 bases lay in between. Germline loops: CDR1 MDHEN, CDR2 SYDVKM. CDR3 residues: CASRGQSPTGELFF. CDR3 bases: TGTGCCAGCCGCGGACAGTCTCCCACCGGGGAGCTGTTTTTT.

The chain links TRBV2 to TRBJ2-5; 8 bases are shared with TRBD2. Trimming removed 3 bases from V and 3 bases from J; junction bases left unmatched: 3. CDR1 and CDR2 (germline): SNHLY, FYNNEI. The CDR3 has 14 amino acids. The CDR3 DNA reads TGTGCCAGCAGTGATCGAGCGGGAGAAGAGACCCAGTACTTC. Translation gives CASSDRAGEETQYF.

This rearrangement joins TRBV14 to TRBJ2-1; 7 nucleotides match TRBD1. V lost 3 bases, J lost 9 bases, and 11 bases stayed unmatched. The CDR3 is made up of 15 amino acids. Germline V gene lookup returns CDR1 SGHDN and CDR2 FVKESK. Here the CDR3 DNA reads TGTGCCAGCAGCCAGAACAGGGGTTTTACGATTGAGCAGTTCTTC. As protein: CASSQNRGFTIEQFF.

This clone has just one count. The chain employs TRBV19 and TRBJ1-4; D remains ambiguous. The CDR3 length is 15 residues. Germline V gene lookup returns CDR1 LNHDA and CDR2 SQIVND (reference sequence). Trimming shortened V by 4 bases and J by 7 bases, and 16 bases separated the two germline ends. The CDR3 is CASSRAAMAGEKLFF. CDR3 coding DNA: TGTGCCAGTAGTAGGGCCGCGATGGCGGGTGAAAAACTGTTTTTT.

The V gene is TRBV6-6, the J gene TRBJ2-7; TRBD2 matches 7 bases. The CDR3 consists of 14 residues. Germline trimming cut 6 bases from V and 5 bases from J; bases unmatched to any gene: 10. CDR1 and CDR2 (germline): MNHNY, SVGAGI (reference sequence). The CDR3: CASRQGGRGHEQYV. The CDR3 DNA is TGTGCCAGCAGACAAGGCGGGAGAGGTCACGAGCAGTACGTC.

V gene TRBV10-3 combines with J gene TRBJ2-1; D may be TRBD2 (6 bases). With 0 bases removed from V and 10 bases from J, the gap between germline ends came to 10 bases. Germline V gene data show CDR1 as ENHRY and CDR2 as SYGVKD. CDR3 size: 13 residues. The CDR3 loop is CAISESPGVEQFF. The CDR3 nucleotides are TGTGCCATCAGTGAGTCCCCGGGAGTAGAGCAGTTCTTC.

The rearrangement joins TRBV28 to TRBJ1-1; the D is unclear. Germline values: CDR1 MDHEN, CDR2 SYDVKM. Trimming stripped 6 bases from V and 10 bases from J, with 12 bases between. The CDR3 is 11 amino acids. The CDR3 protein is CASRAVAGAFF. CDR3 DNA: TGTGCCAGCAGGGCGGTTGCTGGAGCTTTCTTT.

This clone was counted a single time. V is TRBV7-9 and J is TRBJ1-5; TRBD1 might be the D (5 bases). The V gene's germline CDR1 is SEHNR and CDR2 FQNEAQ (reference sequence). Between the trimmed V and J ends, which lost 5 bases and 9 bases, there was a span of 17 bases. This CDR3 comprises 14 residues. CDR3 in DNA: TGTGCCAGCAGCCCCGGGACTCTAGTTTCGCCCCAGCATTTT. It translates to CASSPGTLVSPQHF. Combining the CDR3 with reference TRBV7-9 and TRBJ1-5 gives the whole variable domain DTGVSQNPRHKITKRGQNVTFRCDPISEHNRLYWYRQTLGQGPEFLTYFQNEAQLEKSRLLSDRFSAERPKGSFSTLEIQRTEQGDSAMYLCASSPGTLVSPQHFGDGTRLSIL.

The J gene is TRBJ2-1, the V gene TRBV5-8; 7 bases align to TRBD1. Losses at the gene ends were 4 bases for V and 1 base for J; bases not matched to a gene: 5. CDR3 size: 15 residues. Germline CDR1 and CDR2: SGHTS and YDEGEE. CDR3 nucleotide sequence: TGTGCCAGCAGCCCCGGGACAGTGTCCTACAATGAGCAGTTCTTC. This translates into CASSPGTVSYNEQFF.